The 30 T cell receptor beta chains presented below share a single source sample, sequenced in a study of CD8+CD57+ T cells in acquired aplastic anemia. Using genomic DNA as the template, TCR beta VDJ and CDR3 profiling was carried out. TCRdb re-analysed the reads in MiXCR, keeping a single row per CDR3 protein. There are about 190,000 distinct CDR3 sequences in the sample; approximately 49% occur only once, and about 17% lies in the top ten. The sample comprised sorted CD4+, CD8+, or CD8+CD57+ T cells (not recorded which) from PBMCs. These receptor sequences come from a human donor in good health, serving as a control.

The V and J genes are TRBV7-4 and TRBJ1-2, with 7 bases aligning to TRBD1. The CDR3 spans 13 residues. Germline values: CDR1 SGHVT, CDR2 SQSDAQ. With V trimmed by 6 bases and J by 8 bases, 9 bases remained unmatched. The CDR3 bases are TGTGCCAGCAGTCCCGGGACAGCTAGGGGCTACACCTTC. Amino acid sequence: CASSPGTARGYTF. The whole variable domain, filled in from reference TRBV7-4 and TRBJ1-2, reads GAGVSQSPRYKVAKRGRDVALRCDSISGHVTLYWYRQTLGQGSEVLTYSQSDAQRDKSGRPSGRFSAERPERSVSTLKIQRTEQGDSAVYLCASSPGTARGYTFGSGTRLTVV.

This clonotype was counted a few times. The missing conserved phenylalanine or tryptophan at the end of this CDR3 makes a read error likely. The rearrangement links TRBV7-6 to TRBJ2-3; D gene unclear. V was shortened by 2 bases and J by 2 bases, with 23 bases between the two germline ends. Germline assignment: CDR1 SGHVS and CDR2 FNYEAQ. The length of the CDR3 is 19 residues. The CDR3 nucleotides read TGTGCCAGCAGCTTAAGATCGAGACGAGCCCTTACAGACACAGATACGCAGTATCTT. It encodes CASSLRSRRALTDTDTQYL.

The V gene is TRBV20-1, the J gene TRBJ1-6; D possibly corresponds to TRBD1 (5 bases). The length of the CDR3 is 16 residues. Germline loops: CDR1 DFQATT, CDR2 SNEGSKA (reference sequence). V lost 3 bases and J lost 9, with 21 bases in between. The CDR3 coding sequence is TGCAGTGCTAGGAGTAGCGGGGGGTCGCCCGGTTCACCCCTCCACTTT. Its translation is CSARSSGGSPGSPLHF.

In its sample, this clonotype was seen once. The rearrangement links TRBV19 to TRBJ1-3; no reliable D call. This CDR3 contains 16 residues. Germline V gene data show CDR1 as LNHDA and CDR2 as SQIVND (reference sequence). Trimming stripped 3 bases from V and 0 bases from J, with 12 bases between. CDR3 DNA sequence: TGTGCCAGTAGTATGGGCAGCGCAAGCTCTGGAAACACCATATATTTT. This gives the protein CASSMGSASSGNTIYF.

This clonotype was seen many times. The J gene is TRBJ1-2, the V gene TRBV5-1, with D possibly TRBD1 on 6 matching bases. V shed 4 bases and J shed 3 bases, with 16 bases lying between them. The CDR3 is made up of 15 amino acids. Looked up from germline, CDR1 is SGHRS and CDR2 is YFSETQ. The CDR3: CASSPSGGLDYGYTF. CDR3 DNA sequence: TGCGCCAGCAGCCCTTCTGGGGGCCTGGACTATGGCTACACCTTC.

The chain combines TRBV20-1 with TRBJ1-3; 8 positions agree with TRBD1. V was pared by 6 bases and J by 4 bases, with 8 bases of the junction left unmatched. CDR1 and CDR2 (germline): DFQATT, SNEGSKA (reference sequence). The CDR3 is 14 amino acids. For the CDR3, the DNA is TGCAGTGCAACGGACAGGGTGGCCGGAAACACCATATATTTT. It encodes CSATDRVAGNTIYF.

This clonotype was detected ten times or more. This chain uses TRBV7-2 with TRBJ2-3, with 7 bases aligning to TRBD2. Germline V gene data show CDR1 as SGHTA and CDR2 as FQGNSA. V lost 0 bases and J lost 0; bases outside the gene matches: 0. The CDR3 is 15 amino acids. The CDR3 nucleotides are TGTGCCAGCAGCTTAGCGCGGGGGAGCACAGATACGCAGTATTTT. Protein: CASSLARGSTDTQYF.

The table lists this clonotype with many counts. V gene TRBV20-1 combines with J gene TRBJ2-7; D possibly corresponds to TRBD2 (5 bases). V was clipped by 0 bases and J by 2 bases, with 11 bases between them. Looked up from germline, CDR1 is DFQATT and CDR2 is SNEGSKA (reference sequence). The CDR3 consists of 14 residues. In DNA, the CDR3 is TGCAGTGCTAGAGATCCTAGCCTCGCCTACGAGCAGTACTTC. Residues: CSARDPSLAYEQYF.

This clonotype was detected once. This chain uses TRBV2 with TRBJ2-7; D is perhaps TRBD2 (6 bases). With 6 bases removed from V and 1 base from J, the gap between germline ends came to 10 bases. Germline loops: CDR1 SNHLY, CDR2 FYNNEI. The CDR3 sequence is 13 residues long. The CDR3, as DNA: TGTGCCAGCAGCTGGAGGGGATCCTACGAGCAGTACTTC. This gives the protein CASSWRGSYEQYF.

This clonotype was seen ten or more times. The gene calls are TRBV19 and TRBJ1-2; weak D call: TRBD1 (6 bases). Germline V gives CDR1 LNHDA, CDR2 SQIVND (reference sequence). Trimming took 1 base from V and 4 from J, leaving 16 bases between them. The CDR3 loop spans 16 amino acids. This CDR3 reads CASSIGDRTVIYGYTF. The CDR3 nucleotides read TGTGCCAGTAGTATAGGGGACCGGACAGTCATCTATGGCTACACCTTC.

This clonotype was seen many times. This chain uses TRBV4-2 with TRBJ1-5; unclear D gene. The CDR3 loop spans 15 amino acids. CDR1 is LGHNA, CDR2 YNFKEQ, per germline. V was pared by 1 base and J by 8 bases, with 15 bases between. CDR3 in DNA: TGTGCCAGCAGCCAAGGTAATCCGGCCGTAGAGCCCCAGCATTTT. It is translated as CASSQGNPAVEPQHF.

The chain combines TRBV19 with TRBJ1-3; 10 bases are shared with TRBD1. Trimming at V came to 4 bases and at J to 4 bases, leaving 1 base not matched to a gene. Germline-derived CDR1 and CDR2 are LNHDA and SQIVND (reference sequence). CDR3 length: 14 residues. The DNA of the CDR3 is TGTGCCAGTAGTAGGGACAGGGGAGGAAACACCATATATTTT. It translates to CASSRDRGGNTIYF.

This clonotype was counted a single time. J is TRBJ2-7 and V is TRBV9, with TRBD2 as a possible D gene (6 bases). The V gene's germline CDR1 is SGDLS and CDR2 YYNGEE. The CDR3 extends over 16 amino acids. The V end was cut by 4 bases, the J end by 0 bases, with 17 bases between. CDR3 amino acids: CASSQDLGGVSYEQYF. The CDR3 region has the DNA TGTGCCAGCAGCCAAGATCTTGGCGGGGTCTCCTACGAGCAGTACTTC.

This clonotype has at least ten counts. V is TRBV12-3 or TRBV12-4 and J is TRBJ2-7; TRBD2 might be the D (6 bases). The CDR3 totals 15 residues. Trimming pared 1 base from V and 2 bases from J, leaving 12 bases between. CDR3 DNA: TGTGCCAGCAGTTTAGGGGGGGTTCGGGCCTACGAGCAGTACTTC. Encoded protein: CASSLGGVRAYEQYF.

This clonotype was seen only a few times. V and J are TRBV2 and TRBJ1-1; perhaps TRBD1 as D (5 bases). The CDR3 runs 11 residues. The germline CDR1 and CDR2 sequences are SNHLY and FYNNEI. V was cut by 9 bases and J by 1 base, with 6 bases left in between. CDR3 bases: TGTGCCAGTCAGGGGAACACTGAAGCTTTCTTT. Translation: CASQGNTEAFF. The variable domain in full, completed from reference TRBV2 and TRBJ1-1, reads EPEVTQTPSHQVTQMGQEVILRCVPISNHLYFYWYRQILGQKVEFLVSFYNNEISEKSEIFDDQFSVERPDGSNFTLKIRSTKLEDSAMYFCASQGNTEAFFGQGTRLTVV.

As regards this clonotype: A read error may be the cause here, since a much bigger clone is one base away. The CDR3 carries no conserved terminal phenylalanine or tryptophan, so it likely arises from a read error. The chain couples TRBV6-2 or TRBV6-3 to TRBJ2-2; D not certain. CDR3 size: 13 residues. The germline V gene encodes CDR1 MNHEY and CDR2 SVGEGT. Trimming left V 8 bases short and J 1 base short, with 8 bases between. CDR3 residues: CASLKGNTGELFS. CDR3 in DNA: TGTGCCAGCTTAAAGGGGAACACCGGGGAGCTGTTTTCT.

The chain recombines TRBV7-3 with TRBJ1-2, with D unclear. The V and J ends lost 0 bases and 6 bases respectively, with 11 bases between them. The CDR3 sequence is 14 residues long. Per the germline V gene, CDR1 is SGHTA and CDR2 is FQGTGA. The CDR3 nucleotides read TGTGCCAGCAGCTTAACTGGCAGTCAGGATGGCTACACCTTC. Its protein product is CASSLTGSQDGYTF.

This clonotype has at least ten counts. The rearrangement joins TRBV11-2 to TRBJ1-3, with D maybe TRBD1 (6 bases). V dropped 4 bases and J dropped 4 bases, with 14 bases sitting between them. The CDR3 has 15 amino acids. Germline assignment: CDR1 SGHAT and CDR2 FQNNGV. This CDR3 reads CASSSNTGPGNTIYF. The CDR3 DNA reads as TGTGCCAGCAGCTCGAACACAGGGCCAGGAAACACCATATATTTT.

Regarding this clonotype: An end of the junction does not agree with germline; a read error may underlie this. The V gene is TRBV10-3, the J gene TRBJ1-4; D is ambiguous. The germline V gene has CDR1 ENHRY and CDR2 SYGVKD. The CDR3 is 15 residues long. Here the CDR3 reads CASSRKQPDGEKLFF. Here the CDR3 DNA reads TGTGCCAGCAGTCGCAAACAACCCGACGGGGAAAAACTGTTTTTT.

This clonotype came up many times. The gene calls are TRBV20-1 and TRBJ2-3; tentative D call: TRBD1 (6 bases). The CDR3 is made up of 13 amino acids. V was trimmed by 2 bases and J by 1 base, leaving 7 bases between them. Germline V gene data show CDR1 as DFQATT and CDR2 as SNEGSKA (reference sequence). The CDR3 reads CSARPGGTDTQYF. DNA of the CDR3: TGCAGTGCTAGACCAGGGGGCACAGATACGCAGTATTTT.

This chain connects TRBV7-2 to TRBJ2-7; 9 bases are a match to TRBD1. Trimming cost V 5 bases and J 1 base; bases outside gene matches: 6. CDR1 is SGHTA, CDR2 FQGNSA, per germline. This CDR3 spans 15 amino acids. The CDR3 sequence is CASSDGTGISYEQYF. CDR3 DNA: TGTGCCAGCAGCGACGGGACAGGGATATCCTACGAGCAGTACTTC.

On this clonotype itself: Compared with germline, one end of the junction differs, possibly owing to a read error. J is TRBJ2-7 and V is TRBV19, with D perhaps matching TRBD1 or TRBD2 (6 bases each). This CDR3 contains 16 residues. Germline-derived CDR1 and CDR2 are LNHDA and SQIVND (reference sequence). CDR3 bases: TGCGCCAGCAGCCCGCAAGGGGGGTTAAGGTCCTACGAGCAGTACTTC. This gives the protein CASSPQGGLRSYEQYF. Using reference TRBV19 and TRBJ2-7 for the parts outside the CDR3, the full variable domain is DGGITQSPKYLFRKEGQNVTLSCEQNLNHDAMYWYRQDPGQGLRLIYYSQIVNDFQKGDIAEGYSVSREKKESFPLTVTSAQKNPTAFYLCASSPQGGLRSYEQYFGPGTRLTVT.

This clonotype was observed at least ten times. The chain has TRBV7-2 and TRBJ1-5; no clear D gene. The CDR3 spans 12 residues. Trimming shortened V by 5 bases and J by 3 bases, and 5 bases separated the two germline ends. Germline V gives CDR1 SGHTA, CDR2 FQGNSA. The CDR3 nucleotides are TGTGCCAGCAGCACGAACAATCAGCCCCAGCATTTT. Protein sequence: CASSTNNQPQHF. Variable domain in full (rest from reference TRBV7-2 and TRBJ1-5): GAGVSQSPSNKVTEKGKDVELRCDPISGHTALYWYRQSLGQGLEFLIYFQGNSAPDKSGLPSDRFSAERTGGSVSTLTIQRTQQEDSAVYLCASSTNNQPQHFGDGTRLSIL.

The gene calls are TRBV7-2 and TRBJ1-5; 8 positions agree with TRBD1. Germline CDR1 reads SGHTA; CDR2 reads FQGNSA. Trimming removed 5 bases from V and 4 bases from J; junction bases left unmatched: 13. The CDR3 has 17 amino acids. CDR3 amino acids: CASSPFSWTGRNQPQHF. DNA of the CDR3: TGTGCCAGCAGCCCGTTTTCCTGGACAGGGAGGAATCAGCCCCAGCATTTT.

This clonotype was counted between two and nine times. The V call is TRBV7-9, the J call TRBJ2-1; D ambiguous. The germline gives CDR1 SEHNR, CDR2 FQNEAQ (reference sequence). The germline V and J ends were trimmed by 1 base and 8 bases, with 9 bases remaining between them. The CDR3 spans 13 residues. For the CDR3, the DNA is TGTGCCAGCAGCTTAGAAGGCAGAGATGAGCAGTTCTTC. It encodes CASSLEGRDEQFF.

This clonotype was picked up many times. The chain couples TRBV5-1 to TRBJ2-1; D not resolved. V was pared by 2 bases and J by 6 bases, with 9 bases between. Germline V gives CDR1 SGHRS, CDR2 YFSETQ. The CDR3 spans 13 residues. Written as DNA, the CDR3 is TGCGCCAGCAGCTTTGGGCGTCTCAATGAGCAGTTCTTC. Translated: CASSFGRLNEQFF.

The chain carries TRBV30 and TRBJ1-5; tentative D call: TRBD1 (5 bases). Trimming cost V 0 bases and J 5 bases, with 14 bases left between them. Germline loops: CDR1 GTSNPN, CDR2 SVGIG (reference sequence). This CDR3 is 15 amino acids long. The chain's CDR3 is CAWSVSGANYQPQHF. The CDR3 nucleotides read TGTGCCTGGAGTGTATCCGGGGCCAACTATCAGCCCCAGCATTTT.

This clonotype was found a few times. The chain combines TRBV18 with TRBJ1-1; a weak D match, TRBD1 (6 bases). Trimming pared 2 bases from V and 1 base from J, leaving 8 bases between. Germline-derived CDR1 and CDR2 are KGHSH and LQKENI. The CDR3 contains 14 residues. CDR3 loop: CASSPRTENTEAFF. CDR3 nucleotides: TGTGCCAGCTCACCAAGGACAGAGAACACTGAAGCTTTCTTT.

This clonotype was picked up many times. The rearrangement uses TRBV4-2 and TRBJ2-7; D remains ambiguous. V lost 0 bases and J 2 bases, leaving 11 bases between the germline ends. This CDR3 is built from 15 residues. Germline V gene lookup returns CDR1 LGHNA and CDR2 YNFKEQ. The CDR3 protein is CASSQDWTHTYEQYF. The CDR3, as DNA: TGTGCCAGCAGCCAAGATTGGACGCATACCTACGAGCAGTACTTC.

The chain employs TRBV19 and TRBJ2-7; D possibly corresponds to TRBD2 (6 bases). Germline CDR1 LNHDA, CDR2 SQIVND (reference sequence). The CDR3 covers 16 residues. Trimming removed 2 bases at V and 3 bases at J, with 17 bases between. CDR3 sequence: CASSILGGTLIYEQYF. The CDR3 coding sequence is TGTGCCAGTAGTATACTCGGGGGAACGCTGATCTACGAGCAGTACTTC.